One sample yielded the 26 T cell receptor beta chains listed below, sequenced in a study of technical replicates of blood from a few donors. Sequencing used immunoSEQ multiplex PCR; TCRdb keeps in-frame clones, though not all of them. The sample has just under 60,000 clones; 91% are singletons. Sample: PBMCs. Source of these receptors: a human donor in good health. Some clones in this sample may be carry-over from other donors' samples.

The chain carries TRBV7-9 and TRBJ1-1, with TRBD1 matching over 11 bases. J was trimmed by 2 bases and V by 0 bases; bases with no gene match: 5. The CDR3 consists of 17 residues. Germline values: CDR1 SEHNR, CDR2 FQNEAQ (reference sequence). In nucleotides, the CDR3 is TGTGCCAGCAGCTTAGCGGGGACAGGGGGAGGAAACACTGAAGCTTTCTTT. Translation gives CASSLAGTGGGNTEAFF.

The V gene is TRBV7-9, the J gene TRBJ2-5; 8 bases line up with TRBD2. J was trimmed by 11 bases and V by 4 bases; bases with no gene match: 12. The germline V gene has CDR1 SEHNR and CDR2 FQNEAQ (reference sequence). This CDR3 comprises 14 residues. CDR3 sequence reads: CASSSSGGPGEQYF. The CDR3 nucleotides are TGTGCCAGCAGCTCCTCGGGGGGGCCGGGGGAGCAGTACTTC.

V usage is TRBV5-6 and J usage is TRBJ1-4; weak D call: TRBD1 (6 bases). This CDR3 has 14 amino acids. In germline, CDR1 is SGHDT, CDR2 YYEEEE. V lost 0 bases and J 7 bases, leaving 10 bases between the germline ends. The DNA for the CDR3 is TGTGCCAGCAGCTTGGTCAGGGGCGGTGAAAAACTGTTTTTT. Residues: CASSLVRGGEKLFF.

The chain uses TRBV5-1 and TRBJ2-3; 15 nucleotides line up with TRBD2. This CDR3 comprises 18 residues. Germline V gene sequence: CDR1 SGHRS, CDR2 YFSETQ. J was trimmed by 5 bases and V by 2 bases; bases with no gene match: 9. The CDR3 sequence: CASSFGGLAGGAQDTQYF. Written as DNA, the CDR3 is TGCGCCAGCAGCTTCGGGGGACTAGCGGGGGGAGCACAAGATACGCAGTATTTT.

This chain connects TRBV4-3 to TRBJ2-4; D is possibly TRBD2 (5 bases). Per germline, CDR1 LGHNA and CDR2 YSLEER. V gave up 1 base and J gave up 7 bases, with 11 bases separating them. The CDR3 covers 14 residues. The CDR3 region is CASSQAGSSNIQYF. In DNA, the CDR3 is TGCGCCAGCAGCCAAGCGGGGTCTTCGAACATTCAGTACTTC.

This rearrangement joins TRBV2 to TRBJ1-2; unclear D gene. CDR3 size: 15 residues. The germline V gene encodes CDR1 SNHLY and CDR2 FYNNEI. Trimming stripped 0 bases from V and 7 bases from J, with 15 bases between. CDR3 region: CASSEALRGWSGYTF. Written as DNA, the CDR3 is TGTGCCAGCAGTGAAGCGCTTCGGGGTTGGAGTGGCTACACCTTC.

This chain links TRBV28 with TRBJ1-4; TRBD1 is a possible D gene (5 bases). Germline V gene lookup returns CDR1 MDHEN and CDR2 SYDVKM. The ends were cut back, 10 bases at V and 0 bases at J, with 15 bases in the middle. The CDR3 runs 15 residues. Here the CDR3 reads CAIGGGISTNEKLFF. The DNA of the CDR3 is TGTGCCATCGGGGGGGGGATTTCAACTAATGAAAAACTGTTTTTT.

The chain has TRBV4-3 and TRBJ2-7; the match to TRBD1 covers 9 bases. The V gene end was trimmed by 2 bases and the J gene end by 2 bases; junction bases not matched to a gene: 1. The CDR3 is made up of 14 amino acids. Germline-derived CDR1 and CDR2 are LGHNA and YSLEER. The DNA for the CDR3 is TGCGCCAGCAGCCAATACAGGGGGCCCTACGAGCAGTACTTC. Translation gives CASSQYRGPYEQYF.

This chain links TRBV2 with TRBJ1-4; 11 bases match TRBD1. CDR3 length: 14 amino acids. Germline values: CDR1 SNHLY, CDR2 FYNNEI. Losses at the gene ends were 7 bases for V and 8 bases for J; bases not matched to a gene: 6. The CDR3, as DNA: TGTGCCAGCACTGGACAGGGGGCTTTGGAAAAACTGTTTTTT. This encodes CASTGQGALEKLFF.

As for this clone: At one end, the junction sequence differs from germline, possibly due to a read error. V usage is TRBV15 and J usage is TRBJ2-3, with TRBD1 matching 7 bases. This CDR3 has 14 amino acids. Germline V CDR1 and CDR2: LNHNV, YYDKDF (reference sequence). The CDR3 DNA sequence: TGTGCCACCAGCCTTACAACCCGGACAGGTACGCAGTATTTT. As protein: CATSLTTRTGTQYF.

This chain joins TRBV6-1 and TRBJ2-7; 7 nucleotides match TRBD2. Unmatched junction bases numbered 7, after V lost 6 bases and J lost 2 bases. Germline V gives CDR1 MNHNS, CDR2 SASEGT. The CDR3 is 14 residues long. The CDR3 nucleotides read TGTGCCAGCAGAATCACCCGGGGGGCCTACGAGCAGTACTTC. It encodes CASRITRGAYEQYF.

The V and J genes are TRBV4-3 and TRBJ2-5; 7 bases are shared with TRBD2. Germline-derived CDR1 and CDR2 are LGHNA and YSLEER. V was clipped by 1 base and J by 5 bases; unmatched bases: 10. The CDR3 has 16 residues. This CDR3 is CASSQVGGVGRETQYF. The CDR3 bases are TGCGCCAGCAGCCAAGTGGGAGGGGTGGGTCGGGAGACCCAGTACTTC.

The V call is TRBV4-3, the J call TRBJ1-1; D is possibly TRBD1 (5 bases). This CDR3 has 11 amino acids. Germline V gene data show CDR1 as LGHNA and CDR2 as YSLEER. Trimming took off 1 base at V and 10 bases at J, with 7 bases between the two ends. DNA for the CDR3: TGCGCCAGCAGCCAAGGGGGCGTAGCTTTCTTT. It yields the protein CASSQGGVAFF.

As concerns this clone: Other DNA sequences in this sample translate to the same CDR3. The V call is TRBV19, the J call TRBJ1-1, with a possible D match to TRBD1 (6 bases). Germline CDR1 is LNHDA and CDR2 is SQIVND (reference sequence). The CDR3 is made up of 14 amino acids. V dropped 1 base and J dropped 1 base, with 7 bases sitting between them. DNA of the CDR3: TGTGCCAGTAGTATAGGGGGACAGAACACTGAAGCTTTCTTT. It codes for CASSIGGQNTEAFF.

This clone was recorded once. The chain joins TRBV7-2 to TRBJ1-3; the D is unclear. This CDR3 comprises 16 residues. V was clipped by 1 base and J by 1 base, with 11 bases between them. The germline V gene has CDR1 SGHTA and CDR2 FQGNSA. CDR3 amino acids: CASSLGPAGSGNTIYF. As DNA, the CDR3 is TGTGCCAGCAGCTTAGGCCCCGCGGGGTCTGGAAACACCATATATTTT.

The rearrangement joins TRBV7-9 to TRBJ1-5; 8 positions agree with TRBD1. Germline values: CDR1 SEHNR, CDR2 FQNEAQ (reference sequence). This CDR3 has 17 residues. The ends lost 3 bases at V and 2 bases at J; junction bases unmatched: 9. DNA for the CDR3: TGTGCCAGCAGCTTCTTCCAGGGGGCAGGGGGCAATCAGCCCCAGCATTTT. Its protein is CASSFFQGAGGNQPQHF.

The rearrangement uses TRBV7-2 and TRBJ1-1; 8 bases line up with TRBD1. In germline, CDR1 is SGHTA, CDR2 FQGNSA. Unmatched junction bases numbered 9, after V lost 2 bases and J lost 4 bases. There are 16 residues in the CDR3. The CDR3, as DNA: TGTGCCAGCAGCTTACTCGAGGACAGGGTGGGCACTGAAGCTTTCTTT. This translates into CASSLLEDRVGTEAFF.

This clone turned up a few times. The chain links TRBV6-1 to TRBJ2-5, with 7 bases aligning to TRBD1. Per the germline V gene, CDR1 is MNHNS and CDR2 is SASEGT. This CDR3 has 15 amino acids. With V trimmed by 8 bases and J by 4 bases, 13 bases remained unmatched. The CDR3 DNA reads TGTGCCAGCGCCTCTGGCGACGAGGGGGCAGAGACCCAGTACTTC. Amino acids: CASASGDEGAETQYF.

This clone was observed a handful of times. This chain links TRBV2 with TRBJ1-2, with 7 nucleotides matching TRBD1. Unmatched junction bases numbered 7, after V lost 5 bases and J lost 4 bases. The CDR3 loop spans 14 amino acids. The germline V gene has CDR1 SNHLY and CDR2 FYNNEI. The DNA of the CDR3 is TGTGCCAGCAGTTCACAGGGGCCAATCTATGGCTACACCTTC. It yields the protein CASSSQGPIYGYTF.

The chain employs TRBV4-3 and TRBJ2-2; 7 nucleotides agree with TRBD2. The germline CDR1 and CDR2 sequences are LGHNA and YSLEER. The ends lost 3 bases at V and 3 bases at J; junction bases unmatched: 13. The CDR3 loop spans 18 amino acids. CDR3 residues: CASSQNLPGTMYTGELFF. The CDR3 DNA reads as TGCGCCAGCAGCCAGAACCTCCCCGGGACTATGTACACCGGGGAGCTGTTTTTT.

The CDR3 sequence is CASSRQGAKDEKLFF. In DNA form, the CDR3 reads TGCGCCAGCAGCAGACAGGGGGCGAAGGATGAAAAACTGTTTTTT. The chain uses TRBV4-1 and TRBJ1-4; TRBD1 aligns across 10 bases. Germline CDR1 MGHRA, CDR2 YSYEKL. Losses at the gene ends were 5 bases for V and 6 bases for J; bases not matched to a gene: 6. CDR3 size: 15 residues.

The chain joins TRBV7-9 to TRBJ2-7, with 12 bases aligning to TRBD2. V gave up 5 bases and J gave up 0 bases; unmatched junction bases: 5. This CDR3 spans 16 amino acids. Per germline, CDR1 SEHNR and CDR2 FQNEAQ (reference sequence). The CDR3 sequence is CASSRGLAGNSYEQYF. CDR3 coding DNA: TGTGCCAGCAGCCGAGGACTAGCGGGGAACTCCTACGAGCAGTACTTC.

The V call is TRBV5-4, the J call TRBJ1-2, with 7 bases aligning to TRBD1. The CDR3 runs to 14 residues. CDR1 SGHNT and CDR2 YYREEE come from the germline V gene (reference sequence). V lost 0 bases and J lost 5; bases outside the gene matches: 4. The CDR3 DNA sequence: TGTGCCAGCAGCTTGGCCCTGACAGGGTATGGCTACACCTTC. Translated: CASSLALTGYGYTF.

The rearrangement links TRBV18 to TRBJ1-2; no clear D gene. Germline V gives CDR1 KGHSH, CDR2 LQKENI. Trimming removed 0 bases at V and 6 bases at J, with 11 bases between. The CDR3 contains 14 residues. The CDR3 sequence: CASSPPARMDGYTF. The CDR3 nucleotides are TGTGCCAGCTCACCACCGGCCAGAATGGATGGCTACACCTTC. Supplemented by reference TRBV18 and TRBJ1-2, the full variable domain reads NAGVMQNPRHLVRRRGQEARLRCSPMKGHSHVYWYRQLPEEGLKFMVYLQKENIIDESGMPKERFSAEFPKEGPSILRIQQVVRGDSAAYFCASSPPARMDGYTFGSGTRLTVV.

The chain couples TRBV7-2 to TRBJ2-1; no clear D gene. The V end was cut by 2 bases, the J end by 5 bases, with 10 bases between. The CDR3 contains 14 residues. Germline V gene sequence: CDR1 SGHTA, CDR2 FQGNSA. The CDR3 spells CASSLSPSNNEQFF. Written as DNA, the CDR3 is TGTGCCAGCAGCTTAAGTCCGAGCAACAATGAGCAGTTCTTC.

J is TRBJ2-7 and V is TRBV7-8, with TRBD1 identical over 7 bases. The CDR3 contains 15 residues. J was trimmed by 6 bases and V by 4 bases; bases with no gene match: 12. Germline CDR1 and CDR2: SGHVS and FQNEAQ. Here the CDR3 reads CASSSPTGLRAEQYF. The CDR3 nucleotides are TGTGCCAGCAGCTCTCCGACAGGGCTACGTGCCGAGCAGTACTTC.